This T cell receptor beta chain was found in a study of Tregs in tolerant kidney transplant recipients. Overall study context: Recipients received nonmyeloablative bone marrow transplants from related graft donors, with transient mixed chimerism. Whole-study results and caveats: Nucleotide sequences could not be compared across some patients' samples due to primer changes. No direct test of biological reproducibility was done here. The most relevant donor-specific Treg TCRbeta repertoire apparently came from expansion with activated donor B cells.

The assay was immunoSEQ multiplex PCR, and TCRdb's table has in-frame clones only and misses some. The specimen's table records about 48,000 clones. On this clone itself: Its antigen is currently unknown. The read is 3 residues too short to cover the CDR3 end, so that end is filled in from the germline J gene.

The J segment lost 9 bases and the V segment lost 0 bases, leaving 3 bases of the junction unmatched. In germline, CDR1 is KGHSH, CDR2 LQKENI. This CDR3 is built from 14 residues. The receptor was isolated from a human donor who received a combined kidney and bone marrow transplant. The chain recombines TRBV18 with TRBJ2-2, with 8 bases lining up with TRBD2. The source was CD4+ T cells from blood, collected before the transplant. This CDR3 reads CASSPPSGKRELFF. Incomplete CDR3 DNA: TGTGCCAGCTCACCACCTAGCGGGAAGCGGGAG.